A single sample gave rise to the 5 T cell receptor beta chains below, sequenced in a study of OX40 agonist ivuxolimab in advanced cancers. This table comes from immunoSEQ multiplex PCR, and its TCRdb copy is limited to in-frame clones, with some not included. The table has over 70,000 clones, 80% to 90% seen once. The sample consisted of CD4+ or CD8+ T cells sorted from blood, taken in a trial of the OX40 agonist ivuxolimab. These receptors were obtained from an adult with an advanced solid tumor such as melanoma, head and neck, liver or kidney cancer.

The gene calls are TRBV18 and TRBJ1-4; D unresolved. The ends were cut back, 4 bases at V and 6 bases at J, with 21 bases in the middle. Germline V gene sequence: CDR1 KGHSH, CDR2 LQKENI. CDR3 length: 17 residues. The CDR3 loop reads CASSRTPHSAMDEKLFF. The CDR3 bases are TGTGCCAGCTCACGAACTCCACATAGTGCAATGGATGAAAAACTGTTTTTT.

The V call is TRBV7-9, the J call TRBJ2-5; tentatively, D is TRBD2 (5 bases). Germline CDR1 and CDR2: SEHNR and FQNEAQ (reference sequence). The CDR3 length is 16 residues. Trimming left V 1 base short and J 2 bases short, with 14 bases between. The CDR3 loop is CASSLDGSTRQETQYF. CDR3 nucleotide sequence: TGTGCCAGCAGCTTAGATGGGAGTACACGGCAAGAGACCCAGTACTTC.

This chain connects TRBV7-2 to TRBJ2-5; D gene ambiguous. With the DNA end fitting TRBJ2-7 better, the J assignment may be wrong. Germline CDR1 is SGHTA and CDR2 is FQGNSA. CDR3 length: 14 residues. The DNA of the CDR3 is TGTGCCAGCAGCTTAGTTCAGTCCCCCTACGAGCAGTACTTC. Translation gives CASSLVQSPYEQYF.

The CDR3 spells CASSRDRNEAFF. The CDR3 bases are TGTGCCAGTAGTAGAGACCGCAATGAAGCTTTCTTT. This chain links TRBV19 with TRBJ1-1; D gene unclear. The length of the CDR3 is 12 residues. The germline V and J ends were trimmed by 4 bases and 7 bases, with 10 bases remaining between them. Germline CDR1 and CDR2: LNHDA and SQIVND (reference sequence).

Only one count was recorded for this clone. The chain couples TRBV10-1 to TRBJ2-2; D is perhaps TRBD2 (6 bases). V was trimmed by 3 bases and J by 1 base, leaving 15 bases between them. Germline V lookup: CDR1 WNHNN, CDR2 SYGVQD (reference sequence). The CDR3 covers 17 residues. The CDR3 is CASSDLKPGVNTGELFF. Written as DNA, the CDR3 is TGCGCCAGCAGTGACCTTAAGCCGGGGGTGAACACCGGGGAGCTGTTTTTT.